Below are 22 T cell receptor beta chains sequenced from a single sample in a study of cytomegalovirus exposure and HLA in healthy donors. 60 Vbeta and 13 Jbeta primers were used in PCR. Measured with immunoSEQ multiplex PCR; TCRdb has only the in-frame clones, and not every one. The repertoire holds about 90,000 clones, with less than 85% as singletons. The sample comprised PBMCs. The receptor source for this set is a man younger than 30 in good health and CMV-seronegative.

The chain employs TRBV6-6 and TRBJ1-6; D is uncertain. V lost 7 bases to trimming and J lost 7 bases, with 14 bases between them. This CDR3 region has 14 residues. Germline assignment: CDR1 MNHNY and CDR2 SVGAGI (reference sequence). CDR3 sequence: CASITTRGNSPLHF. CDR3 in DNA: TGTGCCAGCATTACAACGAGAGGAAATTCACCCCTCCACTTT.

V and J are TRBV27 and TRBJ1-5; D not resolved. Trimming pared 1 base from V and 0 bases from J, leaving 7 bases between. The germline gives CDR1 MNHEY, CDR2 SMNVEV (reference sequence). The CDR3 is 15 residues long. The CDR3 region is CASSLYSLSNQPQHF. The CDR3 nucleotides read TGTGCCAGCAGTTTATACTCCCTTAGCAATCAGCCCCAGCATTTT.

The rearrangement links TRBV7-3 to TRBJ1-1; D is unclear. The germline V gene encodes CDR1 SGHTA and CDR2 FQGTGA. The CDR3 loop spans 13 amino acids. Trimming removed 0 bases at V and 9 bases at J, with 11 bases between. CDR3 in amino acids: CASSLTAERKAFF. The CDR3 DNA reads TGTGCCAGCAGCTTAACTGCAGAACGAAAAGCTTTCTTT.

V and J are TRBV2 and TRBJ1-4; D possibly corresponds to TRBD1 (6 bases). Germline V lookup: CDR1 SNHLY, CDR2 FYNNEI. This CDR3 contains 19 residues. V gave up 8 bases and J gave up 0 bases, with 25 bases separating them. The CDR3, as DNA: TGTGCCAGCCGAGCTAGCCCTGGACAGACAGTTGCAACTAATGAAAAACTGTTTTTT. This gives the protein CASRASPGQTVATNEKLFF.

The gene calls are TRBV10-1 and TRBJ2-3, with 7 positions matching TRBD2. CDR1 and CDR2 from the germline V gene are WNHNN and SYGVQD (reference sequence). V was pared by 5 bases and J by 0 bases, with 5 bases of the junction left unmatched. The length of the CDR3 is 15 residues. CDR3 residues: CASSRLRESTDTQYF. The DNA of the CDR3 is TGCGCCAGCAGTCGTCTGCGGGAGAGCACAGATACGCAGTATTTT.

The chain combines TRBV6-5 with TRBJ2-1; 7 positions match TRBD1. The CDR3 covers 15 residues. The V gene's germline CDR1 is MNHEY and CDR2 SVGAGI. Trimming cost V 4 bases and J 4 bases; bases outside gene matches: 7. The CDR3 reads CASSSPTGSYNEQFF. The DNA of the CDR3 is TGTGCCAGCAGTTCACCGACAGGGTCATACAATGAGCAGTTCTTC.

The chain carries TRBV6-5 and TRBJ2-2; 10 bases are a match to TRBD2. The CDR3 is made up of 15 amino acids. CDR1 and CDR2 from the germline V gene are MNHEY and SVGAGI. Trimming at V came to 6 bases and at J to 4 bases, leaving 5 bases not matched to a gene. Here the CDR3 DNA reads TGTGCCAGCAGCGGCGGACTAGCGGCCACCGGGGAGCTGTTTTTT. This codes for CASSGGLAATGELFF.

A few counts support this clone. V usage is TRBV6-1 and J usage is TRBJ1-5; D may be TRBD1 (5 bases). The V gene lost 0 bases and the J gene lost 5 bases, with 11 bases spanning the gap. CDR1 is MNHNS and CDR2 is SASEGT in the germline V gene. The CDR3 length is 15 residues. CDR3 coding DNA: TGTGCCAGCAGTGAAGCCGGGGGGGTCTATCAGCCCCAGCATTTT. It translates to CASSEAGGVYQPQHF.

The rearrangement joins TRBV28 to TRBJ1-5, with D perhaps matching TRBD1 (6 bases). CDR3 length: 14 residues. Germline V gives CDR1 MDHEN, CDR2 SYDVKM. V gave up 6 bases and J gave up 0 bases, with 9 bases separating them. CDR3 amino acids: CASSDRYSNQPQHF. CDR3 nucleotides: TGTGCCAGCAGCGACAGGTATAGCAATCAGCCCCAGCATTTT. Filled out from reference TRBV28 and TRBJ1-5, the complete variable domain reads DVKVTQSSRYLVKRTGEKVFLECVQDMDHENMFWYRQDPGLGLRLIYFSYDVKMKEKGDIPEGYSVSREKKERFSLILESASTNQTSMYLCASSDRYSNQPQHFGDGTRLSIL.

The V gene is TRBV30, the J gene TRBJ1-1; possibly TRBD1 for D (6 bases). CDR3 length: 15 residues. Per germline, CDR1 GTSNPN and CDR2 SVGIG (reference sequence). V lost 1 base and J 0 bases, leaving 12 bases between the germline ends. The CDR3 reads CAWSDGTLMNTEAFF. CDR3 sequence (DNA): TGTGCCTGGAGTGATGGGACACTAATGAACACTGAAGCTTTCTTT.

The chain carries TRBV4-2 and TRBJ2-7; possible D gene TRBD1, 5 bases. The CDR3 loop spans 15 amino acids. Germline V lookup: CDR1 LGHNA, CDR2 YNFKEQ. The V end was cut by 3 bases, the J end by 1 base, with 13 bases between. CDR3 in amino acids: CASSQAGDSSYEQYF. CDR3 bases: TGTGCCAGCAGCCAGGCCGGAGACAGTTCCTACGAGCAGTACTTC.

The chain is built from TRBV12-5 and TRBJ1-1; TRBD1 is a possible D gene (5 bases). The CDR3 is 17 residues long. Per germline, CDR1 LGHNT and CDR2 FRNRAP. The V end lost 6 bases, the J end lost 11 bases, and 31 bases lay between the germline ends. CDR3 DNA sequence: TGTGCTAGTGGACCCCGCCCCCCAGGGTTGAAAATTATCGATGCTTTCTTT. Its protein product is CASGPRPPGLKIIDAFF.

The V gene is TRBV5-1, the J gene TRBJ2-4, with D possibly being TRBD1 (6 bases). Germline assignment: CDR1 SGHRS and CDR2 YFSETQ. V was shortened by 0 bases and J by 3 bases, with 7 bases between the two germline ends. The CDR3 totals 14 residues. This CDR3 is CASSLEDSKNIQYF. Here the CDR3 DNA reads TGCGCCAGCAGCTTGGAGGACAGCAAAAACATTCAGTACTTC.

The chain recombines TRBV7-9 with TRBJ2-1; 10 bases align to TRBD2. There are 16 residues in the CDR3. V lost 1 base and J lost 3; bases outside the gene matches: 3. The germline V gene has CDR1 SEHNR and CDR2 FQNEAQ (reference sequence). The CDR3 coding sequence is TGTGCCAGCAGCTTAGTAACTAGCGGGGACTACAATGAGCAGTTCTTC. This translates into CASSLVTSGDYNEQFF.

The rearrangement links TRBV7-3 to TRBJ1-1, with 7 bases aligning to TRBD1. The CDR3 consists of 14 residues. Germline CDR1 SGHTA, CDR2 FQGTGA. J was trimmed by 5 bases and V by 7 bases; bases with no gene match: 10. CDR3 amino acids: CASTPPGGWTEAFF. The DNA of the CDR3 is TGTGCCAGCACCCCCCCAGGGGGGTGGACTGAAGCTTTCTTT.

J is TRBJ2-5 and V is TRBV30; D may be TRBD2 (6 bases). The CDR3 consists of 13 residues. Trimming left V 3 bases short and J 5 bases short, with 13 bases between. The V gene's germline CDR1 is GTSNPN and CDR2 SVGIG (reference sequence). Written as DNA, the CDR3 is TGTGCCTGGAGACGCCAGGGACTGGAGACCCAGTACTTC. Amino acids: CAWRRQGLETQYF.

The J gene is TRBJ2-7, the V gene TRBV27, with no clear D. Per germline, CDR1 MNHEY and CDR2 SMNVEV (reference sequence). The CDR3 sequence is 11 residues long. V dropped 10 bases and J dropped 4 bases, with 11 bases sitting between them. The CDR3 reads CANLSPYEQYF. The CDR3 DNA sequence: TGTGCCAACCTTAGTCCTTACGAGCAGTACTTC.

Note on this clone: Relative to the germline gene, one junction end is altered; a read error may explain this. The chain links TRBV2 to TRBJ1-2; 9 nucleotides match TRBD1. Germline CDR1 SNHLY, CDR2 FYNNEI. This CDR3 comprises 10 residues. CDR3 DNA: TGTGCCAGCAGTGGGGGACAGGGCCTCTTC. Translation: CASSGGQGLF.

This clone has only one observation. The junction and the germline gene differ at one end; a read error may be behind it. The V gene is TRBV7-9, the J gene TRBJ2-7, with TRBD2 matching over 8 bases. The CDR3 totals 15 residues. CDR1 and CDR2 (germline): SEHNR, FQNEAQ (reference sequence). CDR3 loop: CASTLVGTSSYEQYF. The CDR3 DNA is TGTGCCAGCACCTTAGTCGGGACTAGCTCCTACGAGCAGTACTTC. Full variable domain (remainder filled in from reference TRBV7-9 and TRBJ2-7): DTGVSQNPRHKITKRGQNVTFRCDPISEHNRLYWYRQTLGQGPEFLTYFQNEAQLEKSRLLSDRFSAERPKGSFSTLEIQRTEQGDSAMYLCASTLVGTSSYEQYFGPGTRLTVT.

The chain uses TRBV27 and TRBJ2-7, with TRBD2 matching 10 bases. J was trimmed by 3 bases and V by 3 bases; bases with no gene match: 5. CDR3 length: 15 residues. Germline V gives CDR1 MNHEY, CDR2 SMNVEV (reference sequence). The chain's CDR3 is CASSLSLAGDYEQYF. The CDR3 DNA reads TGTGCCAGCAGTTTGTCGCTAGCGGGAGACTACGAGCAGTACTTC.

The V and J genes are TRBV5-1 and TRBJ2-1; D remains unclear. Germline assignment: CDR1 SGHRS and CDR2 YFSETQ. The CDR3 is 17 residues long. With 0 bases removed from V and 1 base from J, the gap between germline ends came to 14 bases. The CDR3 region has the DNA TGCGCCAGCAGCTTGGCCCTGGCGGCTCGATCCTACAATGAGCAGTTCTTC. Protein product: CASSLALAARSYNEQFF. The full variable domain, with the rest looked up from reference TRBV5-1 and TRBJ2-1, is KAGVTQTPRYLIKTRGQQVTLSCSPISGHRSVSWYQQTPGQGLQFLFEYFSETQRNKGNFPGRFSGRQFSNSRSEMNVSTLELGDSALYLCASSLALAARSYNEQFFGPGTRLTVL.

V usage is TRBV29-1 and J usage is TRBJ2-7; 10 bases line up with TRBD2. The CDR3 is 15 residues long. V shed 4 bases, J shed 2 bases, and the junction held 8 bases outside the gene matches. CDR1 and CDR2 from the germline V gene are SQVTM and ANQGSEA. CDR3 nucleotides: TGCAGCGTTGCCGCCGTAGCGGGAGGCGCCTACGAGCAGTACTTC. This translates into CSVAAVAGGAYEQYF.